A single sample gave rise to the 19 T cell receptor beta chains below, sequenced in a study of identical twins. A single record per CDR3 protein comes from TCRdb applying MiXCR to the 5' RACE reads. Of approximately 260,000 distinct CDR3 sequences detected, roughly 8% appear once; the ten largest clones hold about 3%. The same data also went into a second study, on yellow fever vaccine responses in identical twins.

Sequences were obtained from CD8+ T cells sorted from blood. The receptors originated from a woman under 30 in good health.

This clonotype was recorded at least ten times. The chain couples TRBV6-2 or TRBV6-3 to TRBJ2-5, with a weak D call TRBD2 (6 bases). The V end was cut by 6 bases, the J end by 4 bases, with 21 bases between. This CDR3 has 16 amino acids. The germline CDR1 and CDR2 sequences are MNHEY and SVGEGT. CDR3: CASRRWGLNSGETQYF. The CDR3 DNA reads TGTGCCAGCAGACGGTGGGGACTCAACTCAGGAGAGACCCAGTACTTC.

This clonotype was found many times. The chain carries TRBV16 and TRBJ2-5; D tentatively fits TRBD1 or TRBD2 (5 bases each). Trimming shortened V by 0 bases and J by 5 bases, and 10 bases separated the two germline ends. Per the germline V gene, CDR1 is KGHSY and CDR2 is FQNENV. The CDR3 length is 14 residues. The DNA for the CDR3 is TGTGCCAGCAGCCAATCGAGGGGTTCCGAGACCCAGTACTTC. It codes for CASSQSRGSETQYF.

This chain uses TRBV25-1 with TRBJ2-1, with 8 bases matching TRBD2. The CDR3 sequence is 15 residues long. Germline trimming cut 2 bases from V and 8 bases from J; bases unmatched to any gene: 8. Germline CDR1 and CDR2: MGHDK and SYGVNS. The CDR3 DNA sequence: TGTGCCAGCAGTGAAGCCCGGGGGGGTGGTGATGAGCAGTTCTTC. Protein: CASSEARGGGDEQFF.

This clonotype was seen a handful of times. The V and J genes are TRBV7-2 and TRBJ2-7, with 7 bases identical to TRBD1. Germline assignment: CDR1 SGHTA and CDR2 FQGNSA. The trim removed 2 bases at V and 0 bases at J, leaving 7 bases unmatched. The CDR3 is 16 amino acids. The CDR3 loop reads CASSLIFGQVSYEQYF. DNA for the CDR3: TGTGCCAGCAGCTTAATATTCGGACAGGTCTCCTACGAGCAGTACTTC.

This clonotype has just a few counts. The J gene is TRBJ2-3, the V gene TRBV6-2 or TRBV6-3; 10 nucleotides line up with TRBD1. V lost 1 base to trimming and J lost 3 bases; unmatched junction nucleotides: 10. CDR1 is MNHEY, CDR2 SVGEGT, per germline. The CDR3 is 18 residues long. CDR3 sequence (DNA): TGTGCCAGCAGTTACTTCTTCGGACAGGGGGGACGGACAGATACGCAGTATTTT. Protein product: CASSYFFGQGGRTDTQYF.

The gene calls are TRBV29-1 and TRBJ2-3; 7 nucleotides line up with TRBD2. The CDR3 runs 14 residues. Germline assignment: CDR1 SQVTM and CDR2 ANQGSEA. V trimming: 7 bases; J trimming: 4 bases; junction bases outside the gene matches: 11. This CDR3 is CSAGREGLADTQYF. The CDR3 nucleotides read TGCAGCGCTGGAAGGGAGGGCCTCGCAGATACGCAGTATTTT.

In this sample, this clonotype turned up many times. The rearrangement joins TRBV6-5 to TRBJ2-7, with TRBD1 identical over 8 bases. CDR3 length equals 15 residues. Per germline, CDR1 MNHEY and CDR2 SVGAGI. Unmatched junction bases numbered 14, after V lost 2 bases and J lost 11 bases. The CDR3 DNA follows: TGTGCCAGCAGTTACGCGGAGACAGGGGCTGTGATTGAGTACTTC. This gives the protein CASSYAETGAVIEYF.

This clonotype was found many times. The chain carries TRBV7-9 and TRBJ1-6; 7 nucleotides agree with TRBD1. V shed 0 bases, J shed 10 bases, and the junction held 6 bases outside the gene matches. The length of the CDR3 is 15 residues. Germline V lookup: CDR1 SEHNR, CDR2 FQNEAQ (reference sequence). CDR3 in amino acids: CASSLAAGGGSPLHF. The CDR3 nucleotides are TGTGCCAGCAGCTTAGCGGCAGGGGGTGGATCACCCCTCCACTTT.

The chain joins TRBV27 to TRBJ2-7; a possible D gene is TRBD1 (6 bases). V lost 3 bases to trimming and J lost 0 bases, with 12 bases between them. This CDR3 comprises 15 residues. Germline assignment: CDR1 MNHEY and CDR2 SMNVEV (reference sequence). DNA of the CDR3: TGTGCCAGCAGTTTCTCCAGGGGATCCTCCTACGAGCAGTACTTC. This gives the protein CASSFSRGSSYEQYF.

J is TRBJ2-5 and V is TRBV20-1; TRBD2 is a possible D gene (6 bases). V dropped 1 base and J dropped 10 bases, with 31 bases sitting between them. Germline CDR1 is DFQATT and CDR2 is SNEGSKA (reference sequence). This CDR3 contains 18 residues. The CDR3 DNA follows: TGCAGTGCTAGAGCCATTCTTAAGCTAGCGTTCCCCTCCGGGGGCCAGTACTTC. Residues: CSARAILKLAFPSGGQYF.

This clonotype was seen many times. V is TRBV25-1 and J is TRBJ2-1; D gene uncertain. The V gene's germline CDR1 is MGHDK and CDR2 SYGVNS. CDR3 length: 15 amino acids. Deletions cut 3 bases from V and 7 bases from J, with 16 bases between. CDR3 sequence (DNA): TGTGCCAGCAGTGAGTCTTTAGGTACCCTGAATGAGCAGTTCTTC. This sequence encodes CASSESLGTLNEQFF.

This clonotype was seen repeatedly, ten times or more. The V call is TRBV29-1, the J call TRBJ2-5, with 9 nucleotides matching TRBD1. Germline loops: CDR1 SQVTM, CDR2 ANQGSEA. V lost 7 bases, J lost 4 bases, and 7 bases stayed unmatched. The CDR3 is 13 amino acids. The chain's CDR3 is CSGDREMGETQYF. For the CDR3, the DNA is TGCAGCGGGGACAGGGAAATGGGAGAGACCCAGTACTTC.

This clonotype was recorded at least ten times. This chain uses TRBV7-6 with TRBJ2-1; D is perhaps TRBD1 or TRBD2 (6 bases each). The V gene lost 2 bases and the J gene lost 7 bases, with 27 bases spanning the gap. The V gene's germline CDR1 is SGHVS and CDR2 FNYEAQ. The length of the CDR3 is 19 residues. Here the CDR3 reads CASSLLTPTVPGGRNEQFF. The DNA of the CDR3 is TGTGCCAGCAGCTTACTAACTCCCACAGTACCCGGGGGCAGGAATGAGCAGTTCTTC.

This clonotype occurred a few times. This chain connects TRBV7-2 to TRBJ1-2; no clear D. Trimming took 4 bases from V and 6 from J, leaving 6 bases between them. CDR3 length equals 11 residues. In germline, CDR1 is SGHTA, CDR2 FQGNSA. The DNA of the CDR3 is TGTGCCAGCAGCTATAGTCATGGCTACACCTTC. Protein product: CASSYSHGYTF. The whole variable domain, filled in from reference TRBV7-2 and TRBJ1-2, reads GAGVSQSPSNKVTEKGKDVELRCDPISGHTALYWYRQSLGQGLEFLIYFQGNSAPDKSGLPSDRFSAERTGGSVSTLTIQRTQQEDSAVYLCASSYSHGYTFGSGTRLTVV.

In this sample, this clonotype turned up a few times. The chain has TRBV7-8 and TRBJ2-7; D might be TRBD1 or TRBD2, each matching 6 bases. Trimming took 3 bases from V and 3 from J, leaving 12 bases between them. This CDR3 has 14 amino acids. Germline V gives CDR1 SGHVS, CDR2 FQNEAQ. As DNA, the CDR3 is TGTGCCAGCAGCTTGGGGGGCCGGATCTACGAGCAGTACTTC. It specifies CASSLGGRIYEQYF.

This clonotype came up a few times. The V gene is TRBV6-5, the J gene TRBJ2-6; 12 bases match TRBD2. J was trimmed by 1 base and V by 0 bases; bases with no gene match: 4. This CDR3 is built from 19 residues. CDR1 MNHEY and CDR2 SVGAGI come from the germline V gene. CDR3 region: CASSYSTSGSSSGANVLTF. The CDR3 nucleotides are TGTGCCAGCAGTTACTCGACTAGCGGGAGTTCTTCTGGGGCCAACGTCCTGACTTTC.

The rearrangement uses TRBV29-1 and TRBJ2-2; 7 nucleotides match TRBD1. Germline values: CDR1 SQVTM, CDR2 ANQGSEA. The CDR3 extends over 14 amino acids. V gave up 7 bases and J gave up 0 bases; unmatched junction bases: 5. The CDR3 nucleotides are TGCAGCGCCAGCGACAGGGCGAACACCGGGGAGCTGTTTTTT. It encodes CSASDRANTGELFF.

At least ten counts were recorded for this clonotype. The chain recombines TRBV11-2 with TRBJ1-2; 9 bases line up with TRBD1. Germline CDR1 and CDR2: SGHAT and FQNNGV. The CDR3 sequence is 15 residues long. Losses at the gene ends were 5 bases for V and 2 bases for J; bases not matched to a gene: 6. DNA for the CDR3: TGTGCCAGCAGCGAGCACAGGGGGCCAAACTATGGCTACACCTTC. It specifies CASSEHRGPNYGYTF.

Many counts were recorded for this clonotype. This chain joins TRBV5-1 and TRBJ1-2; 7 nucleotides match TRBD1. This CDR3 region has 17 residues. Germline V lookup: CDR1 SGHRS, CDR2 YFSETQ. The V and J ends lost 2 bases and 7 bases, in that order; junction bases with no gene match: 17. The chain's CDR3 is CASSFRPLGDRESGYTF. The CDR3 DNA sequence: TGCGCCAGCAGCTTCCGTCCCCTAGGCGACAGGGAAAGTGGCTACACCTTC. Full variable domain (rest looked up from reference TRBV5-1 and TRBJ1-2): KAGVTQTPRYLIKTRGQQVTLSCSPISGHRSVSWYQQTPGQGLQFLFEYFSETQRNKGNFPGRFSGRQFSNSRSEMNVSTLELGDSALYLCASSFRPLGDRESGYTFGSGTRLTVV.